This T cell receptor (beta chain) came from a study of T cell changes during pregnancy in multiple sclerosis. The CDR3 sequence is 14 residues long. Germline CDR1 reads SGHTA; CDR2 reads FQGNSA. V was clipped by 1 base and J by 4 bases, with 7 bases between them. The protocol was immunoSEQ multiplex PCR, while the TCRdb copy is restricted to in-frame clones and leaves out a portion. The sample has about 99,000 clones; roughly 92% are singletons. The starting material was peripheral blood, obtained after pregnancy. This chain joins TRBV7-2 and TRBJ1-4; possible D gene TRBD1, 6 bases. The TCR was taken from a female donor with multiple sclerosis, enrolled in a pregnancy study. CDR3 coding DNA: TGTGCCAGCAGCTTAGGGGGGCGTAATGAAAAACTGTTTTTT. This encodes CASSLGGRNEKLFF.